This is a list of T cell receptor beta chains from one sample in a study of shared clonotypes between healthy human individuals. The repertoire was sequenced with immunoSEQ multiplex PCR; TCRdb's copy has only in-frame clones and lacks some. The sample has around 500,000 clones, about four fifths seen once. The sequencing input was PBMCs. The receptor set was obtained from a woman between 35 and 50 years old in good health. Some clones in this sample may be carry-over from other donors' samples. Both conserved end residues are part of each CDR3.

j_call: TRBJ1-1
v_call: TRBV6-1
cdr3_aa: CASSALWNTEAFF

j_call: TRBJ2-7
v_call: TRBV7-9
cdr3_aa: CASSLGLADEQYF

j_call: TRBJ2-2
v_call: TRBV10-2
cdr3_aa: CASQGSGTNTGELFF

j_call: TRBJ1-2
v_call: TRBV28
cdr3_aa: CASSPDRDYGYTF

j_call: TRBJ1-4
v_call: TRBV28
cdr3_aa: CASSSTGDNEKLFF

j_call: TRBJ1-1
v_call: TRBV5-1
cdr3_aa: CASSLARLGSTEAFF

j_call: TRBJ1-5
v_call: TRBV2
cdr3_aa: CASSGQNSNQPQHF

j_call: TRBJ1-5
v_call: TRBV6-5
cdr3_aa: CASSRFRDTQPQHF

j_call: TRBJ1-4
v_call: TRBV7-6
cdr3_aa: CASSLEGDLEKLFF

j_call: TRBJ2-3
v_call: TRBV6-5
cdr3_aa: CASSYGQYTDTQYF

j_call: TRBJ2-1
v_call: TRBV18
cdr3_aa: CASSPRTGDNEQFF

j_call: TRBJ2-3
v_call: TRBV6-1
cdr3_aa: CASSGSLAGGRPTYSDTQYF

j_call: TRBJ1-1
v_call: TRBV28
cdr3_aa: CASSRDSNTEAFF

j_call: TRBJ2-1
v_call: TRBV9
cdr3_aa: CASSVVSGSYNEQFF

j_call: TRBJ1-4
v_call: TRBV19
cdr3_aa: CASSLGTATNEKLFF

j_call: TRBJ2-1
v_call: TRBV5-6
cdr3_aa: CASSLWDRGYNEQFF

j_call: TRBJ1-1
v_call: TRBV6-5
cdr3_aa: CASSYQTRGAAEAFF

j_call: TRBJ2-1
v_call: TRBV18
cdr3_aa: CASSLLGGVSYNEQFF

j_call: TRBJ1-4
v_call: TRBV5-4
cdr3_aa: CASSKTGGATNEKLFF

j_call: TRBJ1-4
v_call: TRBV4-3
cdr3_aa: CASSQEGQGIREKLFF

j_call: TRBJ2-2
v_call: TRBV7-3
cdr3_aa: CASSFSPNTGELFF

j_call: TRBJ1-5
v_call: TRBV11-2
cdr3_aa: CASSRVLFSNQPQHF

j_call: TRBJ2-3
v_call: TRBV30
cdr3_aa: CAWSRAGAGTDTQYF

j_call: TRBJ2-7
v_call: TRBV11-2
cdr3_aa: CASSSIRGASSYEQYF

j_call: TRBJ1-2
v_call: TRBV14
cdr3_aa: CASSQESGRGYTF

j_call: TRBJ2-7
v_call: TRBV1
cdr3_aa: CTSSPGYEQYF

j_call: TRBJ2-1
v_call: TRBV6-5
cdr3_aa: CASRPIGGEQFF

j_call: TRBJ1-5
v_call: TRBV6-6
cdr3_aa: CASSYSTGGYQPQHF

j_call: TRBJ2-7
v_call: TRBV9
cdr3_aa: CASSVGGAAYEQYF

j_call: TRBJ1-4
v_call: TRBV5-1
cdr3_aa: CASSYGGLIRGKLFF

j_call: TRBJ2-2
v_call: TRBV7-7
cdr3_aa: CASSQIQTGELFF

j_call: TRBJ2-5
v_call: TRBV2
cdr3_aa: CASNTGQETQYF

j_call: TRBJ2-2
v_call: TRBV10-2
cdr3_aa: CASRREGTGELFF

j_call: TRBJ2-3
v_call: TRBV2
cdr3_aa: CARGDGTSGGGTDTQYF

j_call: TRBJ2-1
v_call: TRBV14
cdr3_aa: CASSQDPRVEQFF

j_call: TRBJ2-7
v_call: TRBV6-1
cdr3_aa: CASSRTRIDEQYF

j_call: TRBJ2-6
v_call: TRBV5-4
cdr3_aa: CASRPAGTGTGANVLTF

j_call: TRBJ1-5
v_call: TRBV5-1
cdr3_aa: CASSLNNRVRQPQHF

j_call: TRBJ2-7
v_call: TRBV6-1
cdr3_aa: CASSARWGREGYEQYF

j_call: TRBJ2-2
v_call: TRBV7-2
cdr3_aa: CASGIRGREELFF

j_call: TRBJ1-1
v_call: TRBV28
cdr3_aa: CASRVGQTNTEAFF